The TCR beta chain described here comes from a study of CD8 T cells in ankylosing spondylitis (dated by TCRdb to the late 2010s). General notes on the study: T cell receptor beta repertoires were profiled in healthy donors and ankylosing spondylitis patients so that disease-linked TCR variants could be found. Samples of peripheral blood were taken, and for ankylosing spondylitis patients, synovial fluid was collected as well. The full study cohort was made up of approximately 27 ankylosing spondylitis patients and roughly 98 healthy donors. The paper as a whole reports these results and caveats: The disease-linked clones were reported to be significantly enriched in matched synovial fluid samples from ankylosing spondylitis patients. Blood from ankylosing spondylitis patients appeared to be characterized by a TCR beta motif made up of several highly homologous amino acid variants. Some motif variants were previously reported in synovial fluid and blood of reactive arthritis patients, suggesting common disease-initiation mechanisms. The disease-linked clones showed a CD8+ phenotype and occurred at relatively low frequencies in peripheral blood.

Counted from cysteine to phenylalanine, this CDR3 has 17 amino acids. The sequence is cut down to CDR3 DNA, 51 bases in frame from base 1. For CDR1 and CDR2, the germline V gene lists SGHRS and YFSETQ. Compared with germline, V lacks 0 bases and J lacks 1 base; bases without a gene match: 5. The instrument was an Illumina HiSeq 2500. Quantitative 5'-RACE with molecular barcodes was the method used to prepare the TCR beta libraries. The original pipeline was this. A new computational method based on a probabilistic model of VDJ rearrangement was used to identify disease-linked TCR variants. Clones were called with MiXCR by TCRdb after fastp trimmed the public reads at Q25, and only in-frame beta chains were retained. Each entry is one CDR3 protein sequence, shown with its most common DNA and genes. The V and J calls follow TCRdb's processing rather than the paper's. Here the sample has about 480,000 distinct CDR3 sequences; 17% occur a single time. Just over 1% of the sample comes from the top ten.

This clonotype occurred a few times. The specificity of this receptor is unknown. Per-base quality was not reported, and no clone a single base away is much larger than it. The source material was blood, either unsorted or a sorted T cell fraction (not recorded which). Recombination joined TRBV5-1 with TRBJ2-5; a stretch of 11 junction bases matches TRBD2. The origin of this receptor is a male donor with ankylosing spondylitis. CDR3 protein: CASSLVAGGRSQETQYF. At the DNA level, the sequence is TGCGCCAGCAGCTTGGTAGCGGGGGGGAGATCCCAAGAGACCCAGTACTTC. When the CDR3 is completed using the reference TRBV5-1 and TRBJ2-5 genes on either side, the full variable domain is KAGVTQTPRYLIKTRGQQVTLSCSPISGHRSVSWYQQTPGQGLQFLFEYFSETQRNKGNFPGRFSGRQFSNSRSEMNVSTLELGDSALYLCASSLVAGGRSQETQYFGPGTRLLVL.